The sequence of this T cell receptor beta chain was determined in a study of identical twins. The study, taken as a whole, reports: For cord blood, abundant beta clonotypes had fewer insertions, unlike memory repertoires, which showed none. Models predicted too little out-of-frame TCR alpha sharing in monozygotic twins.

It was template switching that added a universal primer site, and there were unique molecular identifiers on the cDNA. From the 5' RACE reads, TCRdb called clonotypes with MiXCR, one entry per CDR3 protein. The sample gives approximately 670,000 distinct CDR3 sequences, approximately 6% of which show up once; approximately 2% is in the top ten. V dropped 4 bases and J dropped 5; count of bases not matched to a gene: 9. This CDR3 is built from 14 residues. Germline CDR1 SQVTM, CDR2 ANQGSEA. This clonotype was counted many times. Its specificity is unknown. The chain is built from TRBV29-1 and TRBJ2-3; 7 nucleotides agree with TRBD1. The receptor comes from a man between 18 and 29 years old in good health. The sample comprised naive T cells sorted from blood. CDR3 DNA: TGCAGCGTTGGACAGGGAGTGGTAAGAGATACGCAGTATTTT. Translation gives CSVGQGVVRDTQYF.